These 15 T cell receptor beta chains came from one sample sequenced in a study of PD-1 blockade in classical Hodgkin lymphoma. Only in-frame clones appear in the TCRdb table, and some are missing; sequencing was by immunoSEQ multiplex PCR. The sample contains approximately 36,000 clones, approximately 69% of which appear only once. All the patients suffered relapse after autologous stem cell transplantation, and brentuximab vedotin exposure differed. The sample consisted of peripheral blood mononuclear cells (PBMCs), taken before the second cycle of nivolumab. Receptors originate from a human donor with classical Hodgkin lymphoma.

This rearrangement joins TRBV25-1 to TRBJ2-1; 11 bases line up with TRBD2. V dropped 5 bases and J dropped 3; count of bases not matched to a gene: 3. This CDR3 comprises 15 residues. The V gene's germline CDR1 is MGHDK and CDR2 SYGVNS. Written as DNA, the CDR3 is TGTGCCAGCAGTAGTACTAGCGGGAGCTACAATGAGCAGTTCTTC. Protein product: CASSSTSGSYNEQFF. The whole variable domain, filled in from reference TRBV25-1 and TRBJ2-1, reads EADIYQTPRYLVIGTGKKITLECSQTMGHDKMYWYQQDPGMELHLIHYSYGVNSTEKGDLSSESTVSRIRTEHFPLTLESARPSHTSQYLCASSSTSGSYNEQFFGPGTRLTVL.

The gene calls are TRBV18 and TRBJ2-7; 12 positions match TRBD2. The CDR3 consists of 17 residues. From germline, CDR1 is KGHSH and CDR2 LQKENI. V trimming: 5 bases; J trimming: 2 bases; junction bases outside the gene matches: 10. The CDR3 reads CASSKQMTSGGTYEQYF. The CDR3 region has the DNA TGTGCCAGCTCAAAACAAATGACTAGCGGGGGTACCTACGAGCAGTACTTC.

This clone is labeled medium-sized. This chain links TRBV7-9 with TRBJ2-5; D possibly corresponds to TRBD2 (7 bases). The germline V gene has CDR1 SEHNR and CDR2 FQNEAQ (reference sequence). The V end was cut by 0 bases, the J end by 5 bases, with 10 bases between. CDR3 length: 14 amino acids. Written as DNA, the CDR3 is TGTGCCAGCAGCTTAGCTGGGGGGGCGGAGACCCAGTACTTC. Protein product: CASSLAGGAETQYF.

The chain has TRBV11-2 and TRBJ2-7, with 7 bases fitting TRBD1. This CDR3 is 13 amino acids long. Germline CDR1 reads SGHAT; CDR2 reads FQNNGV. The V gene end was trimmed by 5 bases and the J gene end by 4 bases; junction bases not matched to a gene: 5. CDR3 loop: CASSARTGYEQYF. The DNA of the CDR3 is TGTGCCAGCAGCGCCCGGACAGGTTACGAGCAGTACTTC. The whole variable domain, filled in from reference TRBV11-2 and TRBJ2-7, reads EAGVAQSPRYKIIEKRQSVAFWCNPISGHATLYWYQQILGQGPKLLIQFQNNGVVDDSQLPKDRFSAERLKGVDSTLKIQPAKLEDSAVYLCASSARTGYEQYFGPGTRLTVT.

This chain uses TRBV28 with TRBJ1-4, with D possibly matching TRBD1 (5 bases). This CDR3 is built from 14 residues. Trimming took 3 bases from V and 7 from J, leaving 12 bases between them. Germline V gene lookup returns CDR1 MDHEN and CDR2 SYDVKM. The CDR3 coding sequence is TGTGCCAGCAGTTTCGGGGGGGTCGGTGAAAAACTGTTTTTT. It encodes CASSFGGVGEKLFF.

This clone was counted once. The chain joins TRBV4-2 to TRBJ2-2; the D is unclear. The CDR3 is 14 amino acids. Trimming pared 1 base from V and 5 bases from J, leaving 8 bases between. Germline-derived CDR1 and CDR2 are LGHNA and YNFKEQ. CDR3 bases: TGTGCCAGCAGCCAAGCCGGACCTACCGGGGAGCTGTTTTTT. This codes for CASSQAGPTGELFF.

This clone has more than one count but fewer than ten. CDR3 residues: CASSLTARATQYF. CDR3 DNA sequence: TGTGCCAGCAGCCTGACAGCGAGGGCCACGCAGTATTTT. This rearrangement joins TRBV6-5 to TRBJ2-3; D is possibly TRBD1 or TRBD2 (5 bases each). CDR1 is MNHEY and CDR2 is SVGAGI in the germline V gene. The CDR3 is made up of 13 amino acids. V lost 6 bases to trimming and J lost 9 bases, with 16 bases between them.

The chain joins TRBV2 to TRBJ2-7, with 12 bases that match TRBD2. V dropped 2 bases and J dropped 4; count of bases not matched to a gene: 3. The CDR3 runs to 15 residues. Per germline, CDR1 SNHLY and CDR2 FYNNEI. CDR3 in amino acids: CASSERTSGKYEQYF. The CDR3 coding sequence is TGTGCCAGCAGTGAAAGGACTAGCGGGAAATACGAGCAGTACTTC. Full variable domain (outside the CDR3, taken from reference TRBV2 and TRBJ2-7): EPEVTQTPSHQVTQMGQEVILRCVPISNHLYFYWYRQILGQKVEFLVSFYNNEISEKSEIFDDQFSVERPDGSNFTLKIRSTKLEDSAMYFCASSERTSGKYEQYFGPGTRLTVT.

This chain uses TRBV4-1 with TRBJ2-1; a possible D gene is TRBD1 (6 bases). Germline V gene sequence: CDR1 MGHRA, CDR2 YSYEKL. V lost 2 bases and J lost 5, with 16 bases in between. The CDR3 is made up of 16 amino acids. The CDR3 sequence is CASSQPLRDKNNEQFF. The CDR3 coding sequence is TGCGCCAGCAGCCAACCCCTCCGGGACAAAAACAATGAGCAGTTCTTC.

This rearrangement joins TRBV28 to TRBJ2-5; 10 bases align to TRBD2. The better agreement between TRBJ2-7 and the DNA end casts doubt on the J call. The CDR3 contains 15 residues. Germline CDR1 and CDR2: MDHEN and SYDVKM. CDR3 sequence (DNA): TGTGCCAGTACCCGAACCCGGACTAGCGGTAACGAGCAGTACTTC. Residues: CASTRTRTSGNEQYF.

Only one count was recorded for this clone. The CDR3 nucleotides are TGTGCCAGCAGTTACCAGACGGGGTATGGCTACACCTTC. Protein sequence: CASSYQTGYGYTF. V usage is TRBV6-6 and J usage is TRBJ1-2, with no clear D. The germline CDR1 and CDR2 sequences are MNHNY and SVGAGI (reference sequence). With 2 bases removed from V and 5 bases from J, the gap between germline ends came to 9 bases. The length of the CDR3 is 13 residues.

The chain uses TRBV6-5 and TRBJ2-3; D call uncertain. This CDR3 spans 14 amino acids. Germline values: CDR1 MNHEY, CDR2 SVGAGI. The germline V and J ends were trimmed by 7 bases and 4 bases, with 15 bases remaining between them. CDR3 region: CASNLMANSDTQYF. The CDR3 DNA reads as TGTGCCAGCAACCTAATGGCTAATTCAGATACGCAGTATTTT.

The V gene is TRBV10-3, the J gene TRBJ2-1, with TRBD2 matching 9 bases. CDR1 ENHRY and CDR2 SYGVKD come from the germline V gene. The CDR3 has 16 amino acids. V shed 6 bases, J shed 4 bases, and the junction held 10 bases outside the gene matches. CDR3 loop: CAIRSASGETYNEQFF. CDR3 nucleotides: TGTGCCATCAGATCTGCTAGCGGGGAAACATACAATGAGCAGTTCTTC.

This clone was recorded a few times. The rearrangement links TRBV5-4 to TRBJ2-1; 14 bases are a match to TRBD2. V shed 4 bases, J shed 6 bases, and the junction held 3 bases outside the gene matches. Germline loops: CDR1 SGHNT, CDR2 YYREEE (reference sequence). This CDR3 spans 15 amino acids. The CDR3 sequence: CASSLGLAGGNEQFF. In DNA, the CDR3 is TGTGCCAGCAGCCTAGGACTAGCGGGAGGCAATGAGCAGTTCTTC.

CDR3 loop: CASSVSSGANVLTF. DNA for the CDR3: TGTGCCAGCAGCGTGAGCTCTGGGGCCAACGTCCTGACTTTC. The chain uses TRBV9 and TRBJ2-6, with no clear D. This CDR3 is 14 amino acids long. Trimming took 2 bases from V and 0 from J, leaving 3 bases between them. Germline lookup yields CDR1 SGDLS and CDR2 YYNGEE.